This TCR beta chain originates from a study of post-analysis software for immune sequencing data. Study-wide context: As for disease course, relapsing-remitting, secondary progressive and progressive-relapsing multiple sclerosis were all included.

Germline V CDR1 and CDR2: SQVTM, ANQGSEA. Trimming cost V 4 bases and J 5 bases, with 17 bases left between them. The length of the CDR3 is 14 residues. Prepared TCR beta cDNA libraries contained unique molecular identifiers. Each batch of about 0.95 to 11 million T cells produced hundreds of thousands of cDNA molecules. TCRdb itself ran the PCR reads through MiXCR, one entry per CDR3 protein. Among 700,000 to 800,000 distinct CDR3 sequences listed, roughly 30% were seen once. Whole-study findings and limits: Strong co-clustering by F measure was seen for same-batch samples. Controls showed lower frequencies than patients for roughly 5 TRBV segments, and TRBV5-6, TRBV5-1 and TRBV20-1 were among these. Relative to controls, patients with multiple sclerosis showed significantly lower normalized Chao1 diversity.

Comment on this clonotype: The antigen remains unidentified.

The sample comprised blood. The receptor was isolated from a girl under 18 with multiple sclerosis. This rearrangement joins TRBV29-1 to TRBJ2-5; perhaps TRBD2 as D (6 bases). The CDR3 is CSVGVPAGRETQYF. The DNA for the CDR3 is TGCAGCGTTGGAGTGCCCGCGGGGCGGGAGACCCAGTACTTC.